This T cell receptor (beta chain) was profiled in a study of early T cells in non-severe SARS-CoV-2 infection. CDR3 length: 14 residues. CDR1 is MNHEY, CDR2 SMNVEV, per germline (reference sequence). Individual cDNA molecules received unique molecular identifiers. TCRdb re-analysed the 5' RACE reads in MiXCR, keeping a single row per CDR3 protein. The data show roughly 63,000 distinct CDR3 sequences, with 12% seen just once and approximately 1.1% held by the top ten. Concerning this clonotype itself: Mismatch with germline at one junction end may stem from a read error.

This rearrangement joins TRBV27 to TRBJ2-3; TRBD2 matches 8 bases. Sequences were derived from whole blood, sampled at baseline. This sequence originates from an adult who was a healthcare worker with PCR-confirmed SARS-CoV-2 infection or an uninfected control (not recorded which). The donor label of this sample is uncertain. The DNA of the CDR3 is TGTGCCAGCAGTATCAGGACTAGCACGGATACGCAGTATTTT. This encodes CASSIRTSTDTQYF.